A single sample gave rise to the 8 T cell receptor beta chains below, sequenced in a study of cytomegalovirus exposure and HLA in healthy donors. Use of 60 Vbeta and 13 Jbeta primers characterized the PCR. Assay: immunoSEQ multiplex PCR; the TCRdb copy retains only in-frame clones and omits some. Altogether some 160,000 clones are present, roughly 75% being singletons, with the ten largest covering 4.5% to 6%. The specimen sequenced was PBMCs. These receptor sequences come from a man aged 35 to 55 in good health and CMV-seronegative.

To note about this clone: Germline is not matched at one junction end, which may reflect a read error. V usage is TRBV7-2 and J usage is TRBJ2-7, with TRBD1 matching over 10 bases. The CDR3 totals 13 residues. CDR1 SGHTA and CDR2 FQGNSA come from the germline V gene. The CDR3 DNA sequence: TGTGCCGGCAGCCCCGGACAGGGGGACGAGCAGTACTTC. Amino acids: CAGSPGQGDEQYF.

The gene calls are TRBV12-5 and TRBJ1-6; no clear D. The CDR3 is made up of 15 amino acids. Trimming removed 5 bases from V and 7 bases from J, with 15 bases in between. The germline V gene encodes CDR1 LGHNT and CDR2 FRNRAP. The CDR3, as DNA: TGTGCTAGTGGTGGGGAGATAGGGCGGAATTCACCCCTCCACTTT. As protein: CASGGEIGRNSPLHF.

The chain employs TRBV5-4 and TRBJ2-7; D possibly corresponds to TRBD1 (5 bases). This CDR3 comprises 12 residues. The germline V gene encodes CDR1 SGHNT and CDR2 YYREEE (reference sequence). V lost 4 bases, J lost 4 bases, and 9 bases lay in between. In DNA form, the CDR3 reads TGTGCCAGCAGCACAACAGGATACGAGCAGTACTTC. This encodes CASSTTGYEQYF. The variable domain in full, with the rest retrieved from reference TRBV5-4 and TRBJ2-7, is ETGVTQSPTHLIKTRGQQVTLRCSSQSGHNTVSWYQQALGQGPQFIFQYYREEENGRGNFPPRFSGLQFPNYSSELNVNALELDDSALYLCASSTTGYEQYFGPGTRLTVT.

The V call is TRBV12-5, the J call TRBJ2-3; perhaps TRBD2 as D (5 bases). The CDR3 consists of 14 residues. In germline, CDR1 is LGHNT, CDR2 FRNRAP. Trimming cost V 7 bases and J 6 bases, with 17 bases left between them. DNA for the CDR3: TGTGCTAGTGCTCCCCCCAGCGGTTCGGATACGCAGTATTTT. It translates to CASAPPSGSDTQYF.

The V gene is TRBV19, the J gene TRBJ2-1, with TRBD1 as a possible D gene (6 bases). Trimming removed 4 bases at V and 7 bases at J, with 14 bases between. This CDR3 spans 14 amino acids. Looked up from germline, CDR1 is LNHDA and CDR2 is SQIVND (reference sequence). The CDR3 coding sequence is TGTGCCAGTAGTACCCAACAGGGAAGAAATGAGCAGTTCTTC. It yields the protein CASSTQQGRNEQFF. The full variable domain, in which reference TRBV19 and TRBJ2-1 provide the parts outside the CDR3, is DGGITQSPKYLFRKEGQNVTLSCEQNLNHDAMYWYRQDPGQGLRLIYYSQIVNDFQKGDIAEGYSVSREKKESFPLTVTSAQKNPTAFYLCASSTQQGRNEQFFGPGTRLTVL.

The CDR3 DNA follows: TGTGCCAGCAGCTTGTCCCCCGGACAGAAGAACACTGAAGCTTTCTTT. Translated, it gives CASSLSPGQKNTEAFF. J is TRBJ1-1 and V is TRBV5-4; the D gene is possibly TRBD1 (6 bases). This CDR3 contains 16 residues. Germline-derived CDR1 and CDR2 are SGHNT and YYREEE (reference sequence). Trimming removed 1 base from V and 1 base from J, with 14 bases in between.

V is TRBV9 and J is TRBJ1-1; TRBD1 matches 11 bases. The V segment lost 5 bases and the J segment 5 bases; nucleotides outside the gene matches: 2. The CDR3 has 13 amino acids. CDR1 is SGDLS and CDR2 is YYNGEE in the germline V gene. CDR3 nucleotides: TGTGCCAGCAGTGGGGACAGGGGGACTGAAGCTTTCTTT. Protein: CASSGDRGTEAFF.

The rearrangement links TRBV5-1 to TRBJ2-2; unclear D gene. Germline values: CDR1 SGHRS, CDR2 YFSETQ. The CDR3 totals 16 residues. Trimming left V 1 base short and J 0 bases short, with 10 bases between. The CDR3 is CASSLNPLANTGELFF. DNA of the CDR3: TGCGCCAGCAGCTTGAACCCACTCGCGAACACCGGGGAGCTGTTTTTT. The full variable domain, its missing parts supplied by reference TRBV5-1 and TRBJ2-2, is KAGVTQTPRYLIKTRGQQVTLSCSPISGHRSVSWYQQTPGQGLQFLFEYFSETQRNKGNFPGRFSGRQFSNSRSEMNVSTLELGDSALYLCASSLNPLANTGELFFGEGSRLTVL.